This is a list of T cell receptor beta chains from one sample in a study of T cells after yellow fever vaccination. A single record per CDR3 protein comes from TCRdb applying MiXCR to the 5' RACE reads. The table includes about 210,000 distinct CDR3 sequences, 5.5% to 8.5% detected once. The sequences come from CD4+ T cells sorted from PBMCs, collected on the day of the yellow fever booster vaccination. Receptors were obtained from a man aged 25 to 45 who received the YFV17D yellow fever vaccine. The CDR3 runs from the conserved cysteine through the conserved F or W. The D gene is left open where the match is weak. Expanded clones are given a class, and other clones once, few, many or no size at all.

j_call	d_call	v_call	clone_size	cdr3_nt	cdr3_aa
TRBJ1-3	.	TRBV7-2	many	TGTGCCAGCAGCTTTGGAGGATGGACCATATATTTT	CASSFGGWTIYF
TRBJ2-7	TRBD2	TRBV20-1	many	TGCAGTGCTAGTAGGGGGACTAGCGGGCCCTACGAGCAGTACTTC	CSASRGTSGPYEQYF
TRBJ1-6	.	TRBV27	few	TGTGCCAGCAGCGTCCGATCCCCGTTCTCACCCCTCCACTTT	CASSVRSPFSPLHF
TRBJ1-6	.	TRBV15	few	TGTGCCACCAGCACAACCTCGGCGAGGGTATGGAATTCACCCCTCCACTTT	CATSTTSARVWNSPLHF
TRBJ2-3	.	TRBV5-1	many	TGCGCCAGCAGCCGGGACACATCTAGCACAGATACGCAGTATTTT	CASSRDTSSTDTQYF
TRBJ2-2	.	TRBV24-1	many	TGTGCCACCAGTCACGACCGGGGCTTCACCGGGGAGCTGTTTTTT	CATSHDRGFTGELFF
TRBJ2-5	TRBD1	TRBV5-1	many	TGCGCCAGCAGCTCCCAGGGGGCTGAAATAGCAGAGACCCAGTACTTC	CASSSQGAEIAETQYF
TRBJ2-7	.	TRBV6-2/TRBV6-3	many	TGTGCCAGCAGTTACTCGATGGAGCGGACGACCTACGAGCAGTACTTC	CASSYSMERTTYEQYF
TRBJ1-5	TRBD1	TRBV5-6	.	TGTGCCAGCAAGAGGGGACAGTATAGCAATCAGCCCCAGCATTTT	CASKRGQYSNQPQHF
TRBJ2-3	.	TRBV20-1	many	TGCAGTGCTAGCCAAGCGCCTAGCACAGATACGCAGTATTTT	CSASQAPSTDTQYF
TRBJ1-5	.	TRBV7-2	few	TGTGCCAGCAGCTCGGACGGCAATAATCAGCCCCAGCATTTT	CASSSDGNNQPQHF
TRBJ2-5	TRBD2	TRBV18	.	TGTGCCAGATCACCCGTCGCCGGGACTAGAGGTGAGACCCAGTACTTC	CARSPVAGTRGETQYF
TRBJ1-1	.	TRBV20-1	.	TGCAGTAGTCGCCTAGGGGGGGAAGCTTTCTTT	CSSRLGGEAFF
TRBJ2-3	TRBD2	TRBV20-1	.	TGCAGTGCTAGAGATGCCCTGGGGAGCGGGAGGGCCCACCCAGATACGCAGTATTTT	CSARDALGSGRAHPDTQYF
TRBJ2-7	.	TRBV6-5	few	TGTGCCAGCAGTTACACACATACCTCCTACGAGCAGTACTTC	CASSYTHTSYEQYF
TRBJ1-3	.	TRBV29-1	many	TGCAGCGTCAAGACAGCGGTAGACACCATATATTTT	CSVKTAVDTIYF
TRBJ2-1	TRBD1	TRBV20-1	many	TGCAGTGCTCGACAGGGGGTAGAGCAGTTCTTC	CSARQGVEQFF
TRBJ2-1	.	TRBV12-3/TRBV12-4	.	TGTGCCAGCAGCAATTCCGGGAGTTGGGATGAGCAGTTCTTC	CASSNSGSWDEQFF
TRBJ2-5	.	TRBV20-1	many	TGCAGTGCTAGCGTGGGGTGGCTACCAGACGGGGAGACCCAGTACTTC	CSASVGWLPDGETQYF
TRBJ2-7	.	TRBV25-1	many	TGTGCCAGCAGTGGTCAGGGTCCCTACGAGCAGTACTTC	CASSGQGPYEQYF
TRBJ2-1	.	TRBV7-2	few	TGTGCCAGCAGCGCGAGTTTTGAGCAGTTCTTC	CASSASFEQFF
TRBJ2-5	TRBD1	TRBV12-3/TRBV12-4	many	TGTGCCAGCAGTTTACGTCAAGGAGGGACAGGTGATAAGACCCAGTACTTC	CASSLRQGGTGDKTQYF
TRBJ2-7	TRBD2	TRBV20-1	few	TGCAGTGCTAGAGATACTAGCGGGGCCACCTACGAGCAGTACTTC	CSARDTSGATYEQYF
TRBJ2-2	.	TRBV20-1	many	TGCAGTGCTAGACCCAACACCGGGGAGCTGTTTTTT	CSARPNTGELFF
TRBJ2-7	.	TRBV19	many	TGTGCCAGTAGCAAAGTCGTAAGCTCCTACGAGCAGTACTTC	CASSKVVSSYEQYF
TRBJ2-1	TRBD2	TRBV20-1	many	TGCAGTGCTCCTCGGGTAGCGGGAGGATCTAATGAGCAGTTCTTC	CSAPRVAGGSNEQFF
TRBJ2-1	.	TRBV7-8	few	TGTGCCAGCAGCCCGATCGGGCTAGCGAGAAGCAATGAGCAGTTCTTC	CASSPIGLARSNEQFF
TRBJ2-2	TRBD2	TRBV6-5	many	TGTGCCAGCGGGGCGGGGGGAAACACCGGGGAGCTGTTTTTT	CASGAGGNTGELFF
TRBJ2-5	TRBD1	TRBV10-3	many	TGTGGAACTCGGCAGGGGGAAACCCAGTACTTC	CGTRQGETQYF
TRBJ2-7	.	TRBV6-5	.	TGTGCCAGCTTCTCAGGGTCCTACGAGCAGTACTTC	CASFSGSYEQYF
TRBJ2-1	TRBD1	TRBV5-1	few	TGCGCCAGCAGCCCGGGACAGGGATCATTCAATGAGCAGTTCTTC	CASSPGQGSFNEQFF
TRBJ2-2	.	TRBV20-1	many	TGCAGTGCTAGGGGGCATAGTGGAAACACCGGGGAGCTGTTTTTT	CSARGHSGNTGELFF
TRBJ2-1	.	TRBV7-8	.	TGTGCCAGCAGCGGGCGGGGTGGTGGGAGCGGTAGAAATGAGCAGTTCTTC	CASSGRGGGSGRNEQFF
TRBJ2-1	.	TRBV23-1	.	TGCGCCAGCAGTCAATCGTGGCAGGGGAACTACAATGAGCAGTTCTTC	CASSQSWQGNYNEQFF
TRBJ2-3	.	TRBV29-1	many	TGCAGCGTTCGAGGGGACATCCCCACAGATACGCAGTATTTT	CSVRGDIPTDTQYF